This TCR beta chain derives from a study of blood T cell repertoires in COVID-19. The data were produced by immunoSEQ multiplex PCR, yet TCRdb's version contains in-frame clones alone and is incomplete. The sample shows fewer than 400,000 clones, 80% to 95% of them seen only once. Across roughly 25 US areas, participants ranged in age from about 18 to 90 years. V gave up 3 bases and J gave up 0 bases, with 9 bases separating them. CDR1 MDHEN and CDR2 SYDVKM come from the germline V gene. The CDR3 loop spans 15 amino acids. This clone has a single count. The rearrangement links TRBV28 to TRBJ1-5, with unresolved D. Sequences were obtained from PBMCs or T cells enriched from blood (not recorded which). The origin of this receptor is a woman in her thirties who had recovered from COVID-19. CDR3 loop: CASSFSGDSNQPQHF. The DNA for the CDR3 is TGTGCCAGCAGTTTCTCAGGTGATAGCAATCAGCCCCAGCATTTT.